The following is a TCR beta chain sequence with its context. Its antigen has not been determined. Library prep was done by the immunoSEQ multiplex PCR assay. For the multiplex PCR, a mixture combining 60 forward primers for TCR Vbeta segments and 13 reverse primers for TCR Jbeta segments was used. The CDR3 region of rearranged TCR beta genes was amplified from genomic DNA with a multiplex PCR assay. The Illumina HiSeq System was used to sequence the amplified TCR beta libraries as 87-base-pair reads. The authors processed their data as follows. Across the 700 or so repertoires, a later analysis counted approximately 75 million unique TCR beta chains, roughly 11 million of which were shared by at least two donors. Raw reads were error-corrected and collapsed into unique sequences by a nearest-neighbor algorithm in which closely related sequences were merged to remove PCR and sequencing errors. Alignment of CDR3 sequences to IMGT reference sequences was used to assign V, D and J gene segments. For a sequence to be retained, at least a six-nucleotide match to both a V gene segment and a J gene segment was required. A rearrangement counted as productive if the CDR3 had no stop codons and remained in frame with V and J, and every other rearrangement counted as non-productive. CDR3 was defined by IMGT convention, running from the second conserved V-encoded cysteine to the conserved J-encoded phenylalanine. Sequences without an unambiguous match to a single V gene segment were excluded from the earlier analysis of approximately 560 of the donors. In an earlier analysis of approximately 590 of the donors, a V segment was called functional when productive rearrangements were above 56.7%, and segregating when the standard deviation between donors exceeded 5%. To diagnose cytomegalovirus status from the catalog of TCR beta chain sequences, a statistical classification framework was built. A later analysis assigned V and J genes by comparing TCR nucleotide sequences with IMGT/GENE-DB human TR gene sequences. The TCRdist pipeline was used in a later analysis to assign CDR3 sequences and most-parsimonious VDJ recombination scenarios. In a later analysis, every TCR beta chain was defined by the combination of its CDR3 amino acid sequence and its V-gene family, and reads without a unique V-gene family were dropped. A later analysis removed 600 or so highly shared, low-generation-probability nucleotide sequences to deal with suspected cross-contamination and a sequencing artifact. In a later analysis, a clonal expansion index was calculated for each public chain from normalized within-repertoire ranks of inferred template counts. A later analysis computed generation probabilities with a VDJ recombination model fitted to out-of-frame rearrangements, and checked the results against IGoR. A later analysis scored TCR-TCR, TCR-HLA and TCR-CMV co-occurrence with hypergeometric tests, applying a repertoire-size bias correction to TCR pairs. To estimate false discovery rates, a later analysis permuted the HLA or CMV assignments 20 times. In a later analysis, co-occurring TCRs were grouped using DBSCAN, with TCRdist sequence similarity added in when clustering inside HLA-allele-positive subsets. Repertoires with fewer than 30,000 or more than 120,000 public chains were left out of co-occurrence clustering, as were five repertoires with anomalous nucleotide sharing. TCRdb obtained this table from immuneACCESS and retained in-frame rearrangements with V and J assigned. These tables miss some clones; where compared with another copy, unresolved V genes account for less than half of the shortfall, and the remainder is unexplained. V, J and clone size are those of that table, while D and trimming were read from the DNA. The sample's records list 65,000 to 90,000 clones. The ten largest clones represent about 3.8% of the sample.

The cohort was made up of approximately 670 healthy bone marrow donors. Cohort members were all nominally healthy when sampled, although unrecorded immune exposures were likely present. The donor tested CMV seropositive and was one of the 289 seropositive cohort members. A peripheral blood sample was provided by each donor, and peripheral blood mononuclear cells were used for TCR beta sequencing. The Qiagen DNeasy Blood Extraction Kit was used to extract genomic DNA from the blood cell samples. These data belong to a study of cytomegalovirus exposure and HLA in healthy donors (dated by TCRdb to between 2016 and 2019). Study-wide context: According to an earlier analysis of 450 to 650 of the donors, about 190 million T cells yielded 120 million or so unique TCR beta sequences and approximately 280 Gb of sequence data. Approximately 310 gigabases of sequencing data and 70 million to 100 million unique TCR sequences were included in an early release covering about 700 HLA-typed donors. Of the roughly 400 genotyped donors, 80% to 90% were placed in the genetic ancestry cluster associated with self-reported Caucasian donors. The study aimed to test whether cataloging public T cell receptors could reveal signatures of past pathogen exposure. The T cell repertoires of several hundred subjects were profiled by immunosequencing and related to cytomegalovirus serostatus. In addition to the first cohort of hundreds of subjects, a separate validation cohort of under 150 different subjects was used. The study combined high-throughput TCR immunosequencing, statistical association of individual TCRs with disease status, and machine learning to predict cytomegalovirus infection status. A later analysis re-examined previously published TCR beta repertoires from more than 550 donors and added high-resolution HLA genotyping to investigate patterns of TCR occurrence. The later analysis used no new phenotypic data to find candidate immune exposures, relying instead on TCR beta sequences and their occurrence across donors. In an earlier analysis of a few hundred of the donors, high-throughput TCR beta sequencing was used to judge whether each TCR beta V gene segment behaved as functional or pseudogenic. Donor age, sex, ethnicity and CMV serostatus were compiled alongside the repertoire data. In a later genetic analysis, genome-wide SNP genotypes for about three fifths of the 666 donors were used, and that subset was treated as a discovery cohort. Every discovery cohort repertoire had been produced on one sequencing platform. Class I and class II HLA loci were covered by the typing at four-digit resolution. The number of donors typed differed by locus, with about 629-630 for A, B, C, DRB1 and DQB1, around 560 for DQA1, approximately 580 for DPA1, and under 490 for DPB1. About 5 DR-DQ haplotypes were handled as single units for association and clustering, since linkage in the cohort was strong. Among a few hundred genotyped donors of the cohort, an average of roughly 240,000 unique TCR beta nucleotide sequences were sequenced per donor, around 20% of them non-productive. Study-wide conclusions, independent of this receptor: Across donors, most TCR sequences were observed very rarely, whereas some public TCRs were present in many individuals. Because HLA typing was missing for some donors at each locus, association tests included only the typed subset. The authors suggested that the approach could potentially be generalized to other disease states and immunological phenotypes. V-gene and J-gene trimming of TCR beta chains was associated with a missense DCLRE1C variant in a later genetic analysis, and the association was replicated in an independent cohort. The only immune exposure information available for the cohort was CMV serostatus. Roughly uniform sequencing depth across donors was assumed in presence/absence analyses, although this assumption may not hold. In an earlier analysis of fewer than 700 of the donors, most TCR beta V segments appeared in productive rearrangements about 87% or about 30% of the time, broadly matching IMGT annotations. In vitro tests confirmed that a few of the cytomegalovirus-associated TCR beta chains recognize cytomegalovirus antigens. Linkage disequilibrium might explain the correlated functional status among segregating V segments, but an unknown experimental factor could not be excluded. Several of the top co-occurrence clusters appeared to be linked to parvovirus B19, influenza, CMV and Epstein-Barr virus, according to a later analysis. Strong co-occurrence of HLA alleles, especially DR and DQ, made assigning TCR associations to individual alleles difficult. In the study, 150 to 200 TCR beta chains were listed as associated with cytomegalovirus. Because counts were too low, more than 15 rarely observed V segments, including chromosome 9 orphons, were left out of the earlier analysis of about 500 of the donors. A group of highly shared sequence variants was considered likely to be a technical artifact of the sequencing pipeline. A later genetic analysis reported fewer N-insertions in productive TCRs among donors in an Asian-associated ancestry cluster than the 666-donor mean. A further reported finding was that TCR beta sequences accurately predicted the HLA-A and HLA-B alleles for most subjects in the first cohort. The cohort was sequenced for TCR beta chains only, and without alpha or paired-chain data the features that could be detected were limited. According to a later analysis, TCR association rates differed among HLA loci, with DRB1 alleles showing the most associated TCRs and HLA-C alleles showing the fewest. The classifier was reported to diagnose cytomegalovirus status with high specificity and sensitivity in both the original and validation cohorts. At a false discovery rate of 0.05, a later analysis linked some 18,000 TCR beta sequences to specific HLA alleles. According to a later analysis, most CMV-associated TCR beta chains appeared to be HLA-restricted, and the HLA associations seemed to be driven largely by CMV exposure. A later analysis found that HLA-associated TCR beta chains were more clonally expanded and had lower generation probabilities than equally common non-associated chains.

The source material was PBMCs. This clonotype was obtained from a female donor in good health and CMV-seropositive.

The CDR3 amino acid sequence is: CASSITSGSYEQYF. The nucleotide sequence is given as TGTGCCAGCAGCATAACCTCAGGTTCCTACGAGCAGTACTTC. The sequence links TRBV11-2 to TRBJ2-7; no confident D gene assignment can be made. The V end loses 5 bases and the J end loses 1 base, and a stretch of 12 bases separates them. From a lookup of the germline V gene, CDR1 and CDR2 are SGHAT and FQNNGV. The CDR3 numbers 14 residues from cysteine through phenylalanine. Kept here is only the CDR3 DNA, which spans 42 bases and is read in frame from base 1.